Listed here are 4 T cell receptor beta chains from one sample, sequenced in a study of spatial heterogeneity in lung cancer. Time point here: sample taken at primary tumor resection. TCRdb redid the calling of the 5' RACE reads with MiXCR, one entry per CDR3 protein. The repertoire holds more than 600 distinct CDR3 sequences, with 12% to 15% as singletons. No antigen has been identified for these receptors. Study-wide findings and caveats: Intratumoral expanded alpha and beta TCR counts were found to track tumor mutation counts.

This sample comprised lung tumor tissue, obtained at surgery. These receptors came from a male donor with early-stage non-small cell lung cancer.

This clonotype is large (0.1 to 1%) in the sample. The library was built for alpha chains, so this beta chain is an off-target read and its size means little. This rearrangement joins TRBV6-5 to TRBJ1-5; D unresolved. The CDR3 has 13 residues. Trimming stripped 0 bases from V and 11 bases from J, with 11 bases between. Germline CDR1 MNHEY, CDR2 SVGAGI. The CDR3 nucleotides read TGTGCCAGCAGTTACTCGAGAGGGAGGGCCCAGCATTTT. Encoded protein: CASSYSRGRAQHF.

In regard to this clonotype: Because this beta chain is a stray read in a library intended to capture alpha chains, its abundance should not be given much weight. The rearrangement uses TRBV18 and TRBJ2-3; 14 bases fit TRBD2. Germline V gives CDR1 KGHSH, CDR2 LQKENI. The CDR3 has 15 amino acids. After removal of 2 bases from V and 5 bases from J, the junction contained 0 bases not matched to a gene. The CDR3 DNA follows: TGTGCCAGCTCACCAGGGACTAGCGGGGGAGATACGCAGTATTTT. This translates into CASSPGTSGGDTQYF.

By share, this clonotype counts as large. This beta chain is off target for a library built for alpha chains, so its abundance means little. Here the CDR3 DNA reads TGTGCCAGCAGCCAAGATTTCCAGGAGGAGGGGGAGCAGTACTTC. This sequence encodes CASSQDFQEEGEQYF. The chain is built from TRBV3-1 and TRBJ2-7, with a tentative D call TRBD2 (6 bases). The V end was cut by 0 bases, the J end by 7 bases, with 16 bases between. CDR1 is LGHDT, CDR2 YNNKEL, per germline (reference sequence). This CDR3 is built from 15 residues.

This clonotype was detected a few times. The library was prepared for alpha chains; this beta chain is a stray read, so its frequency means little. CDR3 sequence (DNA): TGTGCCAGCAGCCCGGAAGGGGGCGCTGGGGCCAACGTCCTGACTTTC. Its protein product is CASSPEGGAGANVLTF. The gene calls are TRBV5-8 and TRBJ2-6, with 7 nucleotides matching TRBD1. CDR3 length equals 16 residues. The ends lost 4 bases at V and 2 bases at J; junction bases unmatched: 6. Germline lookup yields CDR1 SGHTS and CDR2 YDEGEE.